This T cell receptor beta chain was sequenced in a study of blood T cell repertoires in COVID-19. Study context: Whether acute or convalescent, the COVID-19 samples came from the United States, Italy and Spain. T cells, B-cell-depleted T cells, or PBMCs supplied cDNA or gDNA.

Clones were sequenced by immunoSEQ multiplex PCR, and TCRdb holds only the in-frame ones, with some missing. The repertoire has roughly 350,000 clones, around 85% of them found once; the top ten carry roughly 3.6%. The ends were cut back, 1 base at V and 4 bases at J, with 10 bases in the middle. The CDR3 totals 15 residues. The V gene's germline CDR1 is MDHEN and CDR2 SYDVKM. The rearrangement links TRBV28 to TRBJ2-2; unclear D gene. This receptor was identified in a woman aged 18-35 years with acute or convalescent COVID-19. Sequenced input: peripheral blood. Written as DNA, the CDR3 is TGTGCCAGCAGTTTATTTGAGTGGGCCACCGGGGAGCTGTTTTTT. Translation gives CASSLFEWATGELFF.